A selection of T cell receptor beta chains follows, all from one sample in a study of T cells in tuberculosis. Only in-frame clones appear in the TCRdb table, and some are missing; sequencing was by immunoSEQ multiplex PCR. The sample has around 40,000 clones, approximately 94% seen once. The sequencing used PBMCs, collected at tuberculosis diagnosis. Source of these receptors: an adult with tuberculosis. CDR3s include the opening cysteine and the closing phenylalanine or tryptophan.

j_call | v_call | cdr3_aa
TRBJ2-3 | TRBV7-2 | CASSSRSSGDPDTQYF
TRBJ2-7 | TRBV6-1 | CASSEAGAGAYEQYF
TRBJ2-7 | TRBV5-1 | CASSFFSGDSYPGQYF
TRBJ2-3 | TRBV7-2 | CASSPWGGTDTQYF
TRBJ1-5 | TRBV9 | CASSNSDRANQPQHF
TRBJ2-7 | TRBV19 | CASSMDRGYEQYF
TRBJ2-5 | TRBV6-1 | CASSEVLMGGKETQYF
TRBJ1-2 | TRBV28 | CASSLGEAWGYTF
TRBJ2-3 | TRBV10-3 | CAISESGGASTDTQYF
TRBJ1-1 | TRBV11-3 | CASSLDPTERRSAFF
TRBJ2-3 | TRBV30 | CAGRHPDTQYF
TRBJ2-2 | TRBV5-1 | CASSAGQGEPTGELFF
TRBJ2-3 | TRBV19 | CASRSQDGTDTQYF
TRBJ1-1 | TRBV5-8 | CASSLDRNTEAFF
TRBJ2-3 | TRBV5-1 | CASSSDRAGPDTQYF
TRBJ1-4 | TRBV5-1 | CASSLSSGGLNEKLFF
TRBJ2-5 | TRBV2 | CASIRGSPQETQYF
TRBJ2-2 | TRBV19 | CASSIFGRDPAGELFF
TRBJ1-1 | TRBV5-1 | CASSFEMNTEAFF
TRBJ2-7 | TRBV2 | CASSRQTTVDEQYF
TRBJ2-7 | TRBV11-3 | CASSLVGTGGEQYF
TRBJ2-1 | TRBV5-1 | CASSLAGTSGGSSYNEQFF
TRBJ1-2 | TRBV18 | CASSPQGDYGYTF
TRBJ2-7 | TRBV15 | CATSRDRRGGEQYF
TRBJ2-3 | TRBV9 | CASSVPRTASSTDTQYF
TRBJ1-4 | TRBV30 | CAWSPTVEKLFF
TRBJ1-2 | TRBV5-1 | CASSNTEGYGYTF
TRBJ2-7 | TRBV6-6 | CASTLRQGNYEQYF
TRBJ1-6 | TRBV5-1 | CASSLGAGENSPLHF
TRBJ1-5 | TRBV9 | CASSTHGTADQPQHF
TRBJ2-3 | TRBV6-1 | CASSEATGTSGKRDTQYF
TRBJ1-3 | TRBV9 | CASSLGTGVGNTIYF
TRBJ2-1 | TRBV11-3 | CASSLDGTPKNEQFF
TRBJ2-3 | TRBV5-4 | CASSQSGYPDTQYF
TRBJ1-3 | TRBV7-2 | CASSLQGTRIGNTIYF
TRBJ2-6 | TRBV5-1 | CASSLGQGYSAGANVLTF
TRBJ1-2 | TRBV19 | CARRTGLHNNYGYTF
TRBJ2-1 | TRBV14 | CASSRGYRDRGHWGSYNEQFF
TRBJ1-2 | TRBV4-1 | CASSQEGTGGRHSGYTF
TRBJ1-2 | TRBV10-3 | CAISESKGTGSHYGYTF
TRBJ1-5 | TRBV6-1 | CASSAGHTNQPQHF
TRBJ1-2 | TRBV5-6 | CASRLDSYYGYTF
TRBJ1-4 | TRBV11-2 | CASSLGRGLNEKLFF
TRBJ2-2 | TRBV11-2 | CASSSRTGGNTGELFF
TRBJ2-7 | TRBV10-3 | CAIRPGSGSYEQYF
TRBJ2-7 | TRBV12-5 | CASGLVNRVSLSYEQYF